This T cell receptor beta chain was captured in a study of response to subunit inactivated influenza vaccine (dated by TCRdb to about 2018). With regard to the full study: To follow how T cells responded to a trivalent subunit inactivated influenza vaccine, the researchers relied on deep quantitative profiling of the T cell receptor repertoire. Overall results and qualifications from the work: The authors proposed that each seasonal influenza vaccination may bring in only a limited number of new T cells.

This clonotype was seen only a few times. This clone's antigen is unknown. Base qualities are not recorded, but no much larger clone differs from it by a single base. Looking up the germline V gene yields CDR1 SNHLY and CDR2 FYNNEI. There are 16 amino acids in the CDR3, from cysteine to phenylalanine inclusive. Solely the CDR3 DNA is kept, with 48 bases framed from the first base. At the junction V is shortened by 1 base and J by 6 bases, with 19 bases in between. To prepare the library, RT-PCR was applied. The sequencing machine was an Illumina HiSeq 2500. TCRdb itself trimmed the public reads at Q25 with fastp, ran MiXCR and retained productive beta chains. Rows merge per CDR3 protein into single entries with the most common DNA and genes. Within this sample are hundreds of thousands of distinct CDR3 sequences, with 10% to 15% of them counted one time only. Of the sample, roughly 10% is held by the ten largest clones.

This sequence was found in a man between 50 and 59 years old who received an inactivated influenza vaccine. Donor details come from another sample of the same person, matched by shared clones. The chain uses TRBV2 and TRBJ2-7; a tentative D call is TRBD2 (5 bases match). Source: PBMCs from blood, taken on the day of vaccination. The sequenced DNA: TGTGCCAGCAGTGAAGGTACGGCAGGAAGCGAGGGCGAGCAGTACTTC. Translated, this is CASSEGTAGSEGEQYF.